The 22 T cell receptor beta chains below were found in one sample sequenced in a study of CD8+ T cells in alopecia areata. Reverse transcribed after extraction, RNA yielded cDNA as the sequencing template. TCRdb's table, derived via immunoSEQ multiplex PCR, lists solely in-frame clones and lacks some. The sample includes some 120,000 clones, none of them occurring once. Sequencing was performed on lesional skin. The origin of the receptors is a C3H/HeJ mouse with alopecia areata. The mice in this strain carry MHC haplotype H2-k.

On this clone itself: Germline and genes: mouse. The read ends 4 residues before the CDR3 terminus; that terminus is restored from the germline J gene. The chain combines TRBV16 with TRBJ2-7; 9 nucleotides agree with TRBD1. CDR3 length: 17 residues. The V segment lost 5 bases and the J segment 0 bases; nucleotides outside the gene matches: 11. The germline gives CDR1 SGHSA, CDR2 FRNQAP. The CDR3 sequence: CASSNPGQGRSSYEQYF. The sequenced CDR3 bases are TGTGCAAGCAGCAATCCGGGACAGGGAAGGAGCTCCTAT. Together with reference TRBV16 and TRBJ2-7, the CDR3 gives the full variable domain: NAGVIQTPRHKVTGKGQEATLWCEPISGHSAVFWYRQTIVQGLEFLTYFRNQAPIDDSGMPKERFSAQMPNQSHSTLKIQSTQPQDSAVYLCASSNPGQGRSSYEQYFGPGTRLTVL.

Sample share makes this clone medium-sized (0.01 to 0.1%). Genes here carry mouse names. The read comes to an end 4 residues before the CDR3 does, leaving the germline J gene to fill in the end. The rearrangement uses TRBV19 and TRBJ2-2, with TRBD2 identical over 10 bases. The V segment lost 1 base and the J segment 4 bases; nucleotides outside the gene matches: 4. CDR3 length: 16 amino acids. The germline V gene has CDR1 FNHDT and CDR2 SITEND (reference sequence). The CDR3 loop reads CASSISGGAATGQLYF. The CDR3 DNA, read in part, is TGTGCCAGCAGTATATCTGGGGGGGCGGCCACCGGG.

This clone was counted between two and nine times. Mouse germline and gene names are used. The read terminates 4 residues ahead of where the CDR3 ends, so the germline J gene completes it. J is TRBJ2-1 and V is TRBV5; D perhaps matches TRBD1 (6 bases). Germline V lookup: CDR1 LGHNA, CDR2 YNLKQL (reference sequence). This CDR3 is built from 13 residues. CDR3 DNA (partial): TGTGCCAGCAGCCAAACAGGGAAGGCT. The encoded protein is CASSQTGKA. The CDR3 as a whole reads CASSQTGKAEQFF.

This clone was seen more than once but under ten times. Gene names follow the mouse nomenclature. The read is 4 residues too short to cover the CDR3 end, so that end is filled in from the germline J gene. V is TRBV1 and J is TRBJ2-2; TRBD1 matches at 8 bases. Germline CDR1 reads NSQYPW; CDR2 reads LRSPGD (reference sequence). CDR3 length: 16 residues. Unmatched junction bases numbered 4, after V lost 2 bases and J lost 2 bases. Incomplete CDR3 DNA: TGCACCTGCAGTGCAAGACAGGGGAAGAACACCGGG. Translated, it gives CTCSARQGKNTG. The whole CDR3 is CTCSARQGKNTGQLYF.

In its sample, this clone was seen a few times. TCRdb gives a protein that differs at residue 12 from what the DNA encodes, so the protein here is translated from the DNA. Gene labels here are mouse ones. The read ends 3 residues before the CDR3 terminus; that terminus is restored from the germline J gene. The rearrangement uses TRBV1 and TRBJ1-6, with unresolved D. TRBJ1-6 is labeled an ORF, and its function is uncertain. V shed 0 bases and J shed 6 bases, with 9 bases lying between them. CDR3 length: 15 amino acids. Germline CDR1 NSQYPW, CDR2 LRSPGD (reference sequence). The chain's CDR3 is CTCSADPGLNSPLYF. Partial CDR3 DNA: TGCACCTGCAGTGCAGATCCAGGCCTTAATTCGCCC.

This clone showed up just a few times. Gene names follow the mouse nomenclature. The read terminates 4 residues ahead of where the CDR3 ends, so the germline J gene completes it. The chain uses TRBV13-1 and TRBJ1-4, with TRBD1 identical over 11 bases. V was pared by 3 bases and J by 5 bases, with 6 bases of the junction left unmatched. Germline CDR1 reads NSHNY; CDR2 reads SYGAGN. This CDR3 is built from 16 residues. This CDR3 reads CASSGRGTGGNERLFF. The CDR3 DNA, read in part, is TGTGCCAGCAGTGGTCGTGGGACAGGGGGTAACGAA.

With regard to this clone: The listed genes are named as in mouse. The read ends 4 residues shy of where the CDR3 ends; the end is completed using the germline J gene. This rearrangement joins TRBV13-3 to TRBJ1-1, with D perhaps matching TRBD1 (6 bases). Germline CDR1 and CDR2: NNHDY and SYVADS. Deletions cut 2 bases from V and 0 bases from J, with 11 bases between. The CDR3 contains 15 residues. CDR3 region: CASSEYGTTNTEVFF. The DNA read from the CDR3 is TGTGCCAGCAGTGAATACGGGACAACAAACACA.

This clone occurred a few times. The germline and genes are mouse ones. The read terminates 4 residues ahead of where the CDR3 ends, so the germline J gene completes it. The chain has TRBV13-3 and TRBJ2-7; 9 bases are shared with TRBD2. This CDR3 has 14 residues. Germline V gives CDR1 NNHDY, CDR2 SYVADS. The covered CDR3 bases are TGTGCCAGCAGCGCCGGGACTGGGCCGGAT. Its protein is CASSAGTGPD. The entire CDR3 sequence reads CASSAGTGPDEQYF.

This clone has only a few counts. Genes here carry mouse names. Here the CDR3 reads CASRQGTDTEVFF. The CDR3 bases that were read are TGTGCCAGCAGGCAGGGGACCGACACA. The J gene is TRBJ1-1, the V gene TRBV13-3; D possibly corresponds to TRBD1 (6 bases). The CDR3 is cut off 4 residues early in the read; its end comes from the germline J gene. Germline CDR1 NNHDY, CDR2 SYVADS. The CDR3 runs 13 residues. Trimming pared 5 bases from V and 3 bases from J, leaving 11 bases between.

Only a few counts were recorded for this clone. Gene names are mouse gene names. The CDR3 goes on 4 residues after the read ends, and that part is filled in from the germline J gene. The chain carries TRBV19 and TRBJ1-4; tentative D call: TRBD1 (5 bases). The ends were cut back, 3 bases at V and 6 bases at J, with 9 bases in the middle. Per germline, CDR1 FNHDT and CDR2 SITEND (reference sequence). CDR3 length equals 13 residues. CDR3 DNA (partial): TGTGCCAGCAGTACAGGGAGGGACGAA. It is translated as CASSTGRDE. The full-length CDR3 reads as CASSTGRDERLFF.

A note on this clone: Mouse germline and gene names are used. The sequence runs out 4 residues before the end of the CDR3; the remainder is reconstructed from the germline J gene. The V and J genes are TRBV13-1 and TRBJ2-1; TRBD2 aligns across 14 bases. This CDR3 has 16 residues. Per germline, CDR1 NSHNY and CDR2 SYGAGN. Germline trimming cut 0 bases from V and 6 bases from J; bases unmatched to any gene: 2. The covered CDR3 bases are TGTGCCAGCAGTGATGCCGGGACTGGGGGGGCTGCT. It encodes CASSDAGTGGAA. The complete CDR3 sequence is CASSDAGTGGAAEQFF.

This clone has just a few counts. Germline and genes: mouse. The read ends 4 residues early relative to the CDR3; the germline J gene fills the gap. The chain uses TRBV13-3 and TRBJ1-1; 8 bases line up with TRBD1. CDR1 is NNHDY, CDR2 SYVADS, per germline. This CDR3 is built from 12 residues. The sequenced CDR3 bases are TGTGCCAGCAGGGACAGGGCTCCA. This codes for CASRDRAP. The whole CDR3 region reads CASRDRAPEVFF.

Concerning this clone itself: The DNA translation disagrees with the TCRdb protein at residue 12, so the protein in this description comes from the DNA. Genes and germline are mouse. The observed sequence ends 3 residues before the CDR3 terminus, with the missing tail filled in from the germline J gene. V and J are TRBV13-3 and TRBJ1-3; a weak D match, TRBD1 (6 bases). The germline gives CDR1 NNHDY, CDR2 SYVADS. There are 15 residues in the CDR3. Trimming pared 5 bases from V and 0 bases from J, leaving 12 bases between. CDR3 DNA, as far as it was read: TGTGCCAGCAGCGGGGGGGCGGATTCTGGAAATACG. This codes for CASSGGADSGNT. The full-length CDR3 reads as CASSGGADSGNTLYF. Combining the CDR3 with reference TRBV13-3 and TRBJ1-3 gives the whole variable domain EAAVTQSPRSKVAVTGGKVTLSCHQTNNHDYMYWYRQDTGHGLRLIHYSYVADSTEKGDIPDGYKASRPSQENFSLILELASLSQTAVYFCASSGGADSGNTLYFGEGSRLIVV.

This clone was detected ten times or more. The genes are named according to mouse. Read sequence stops 4 residues before the CDR3 end, and the germline J gene provides the missing end. The chain uses TRBV13-3 and TRBJ2-1; tentative D call: TRBD1 (5 bases). Germline-derived CDR1 and CDR2 are NNHDY and SYVADS. V shed 6 bases and J shed 6 bases, with 10 bases lying between them. The CDR3 is 12 amino acids. The sequenced part of the CDR3 DNA is TGTGCCAGCACTTTAGGGGTTGCT. Translated, it gives CASTLGVA. The whole CDR3 protein is CASTLGVAEQFF.

Concerning this clone itself: The gene symbols are mouse symbols. The missing CDR3 end, 4 residues past where the read stops, is filled in from the germline J gene. This sequence joins TRBV13-1 and TRBJ2-3; TRBD1 matches at 9 bases. V was pared by 5 bases and J by 1 base, with 5 bases of the junction left unmatched. Germline CDR1 and CDR2: NSHNY and SYGAGN. The CDR3 covers 15 residues. The sequenced part of the CDR3 DNA is TGTGCCAGCAGACACCGGGACAGGGGTGCAGAA. Translating gives CASRHRDRGAE. The entire CDR3 sequence reads CASRHRDRGAETLYF.

This clone was counted a few times. Gene names and germline match the mouse. Read data end 4 residues before the CDR3 end; the end is taken from the germline J gene. This sequence joins TRBV13-3 and TRBJ1-2; 12 bases are a match to TRBD1. The trim removed 0 bases at V and 2 bases at J, leaving 5 bases unmatched. The CDR3 runs 17 residues. Germline assignment: CDR1 NNHDY and CDR2 SYVADS. This CDR3 reads CASSDASGTGGNSDYTF. Partial CDR3 DNA: TGTGCCAGCAGTGATGCATCAGGGACAGGGGGCAACTCC.

Comments on this clone: Gene names denote mouse genes. The DNA ends 4 residues before the CDR3 does, and the rest of the CDR3 is filled in from the germline J gene. The chain is built from TRBV19 and TRBJ2-7; no reliable D call. Germline V gene sequence: CDR1 FNHDT, CDR2 SITEND (reference sequence). The CDR3 spans 11 residues. Partial CDR3 DNA: TGTGCCAGCAGTCCCTTATAT. Translated, it gives CASSPLY. The entire CDR3 protein reads CASSPLYEQYF.

Points on this clone: Gene names refer to mouse genes. Coverage ceases 4 residues before the CDR3 finishes, and the germline J gene fills in the end. The chain employs TRBV13-3 and TRBJ1-4, with a tentative D call TRBD1 (5 bases). The germline gives CDR1 NNHDY, CDR2 SYVADS. Deletions cut 3 bases from V and 3 bases from J, with 9 bases between. This CDR3 has 14 amino acids. The CDR3: CASSGGLTNERLFF. Incomplete CDR3 DNA: TGTGCCAGCAGTGGGGGACTTACCAACGAA. Complete variable domain (other parts from reference TRBV13-3 and TRBJ1-4): EAAVTQSPRSKVAVTGGKVTLSCHQTNNHDYMYWYRQDTGHGLRLIHYSYVADSTEKGDIPDGYKASRPSQENFSLILELASLSQTAVYFCASSGGLTNERLFFGHGTKLSVL.

This clone came up a few times. Gene names are mouse gene names. The read halts 4 residues ahead of the CDR3 end, with the missing end drawn from the germline J gene. The chain recombines TRBV12-1 with TRBJ1-1, with a tentative D call TRBD1 (6 bases). This CDR3 has 15 residues. The germline gives CDR1 SGHSN, CDR2 HYEKVE. Here the CDR3 reads CASSLPGLGGREVFF. The DNA read from the CDR3 is TGTGCCAGCTCTCTCCCGGGACTGGGGGGGCGA.

With regard to this clone: Gene names refer to mouse genes. Sequencing ends 4 residues short of the CDR3 end; the germline J gene provides the rest. The V and J genes are TRBV13-1 and TRBJ1-4; D remains unclear. Germline V gene sequence: CDR1 NSHNY, CDR2 SYGAGN. V dropped 5 bases and J dropped 5 bases, with 10 bases sitting between them. The CDR3 runs 13 residues. CDR3 loop: CASSPTENERLFF. The sequenced CDR3 bases are TGTGCCAGCAGCCCTACAGAAAACGAA. The variable domain in full, completed from reference TRBV13-1 and TRBJ1-4, reads EAAVTQSPRNKVTVTGGNVTLSCRQTNSHNYMYWYRQDTGHGLRLIHYSYGAGNLRIGDVPDGYKATRTTQEDFFLLLELASPSQTSLYFCASSPTENERLFFGHGTKLSVL.

Points on this clone: Gene names and germline refer to mouse. The sequence runs out 4 residues before the end of the CDR3; the remainder is reconstructed from the germline J gene. The rearrangement uses TRBV1 and TRBJ1-4, with 7 bases aligning to TRBD1. V lost 2 bases and J lost 6; bases outside the gene matches: 3. The CDR3 totals 14 residues. Germline V CDR1 and CDR2: NSQYPW, LRSPGD (reference sequence). This CDR3 is CTCSAPTGDERLFF. The sequenced CDR3 bases are TGCACCTGCAGTGCACCCACAGGGGACGAA.

A note on this clone: The genes are named according to mouse. The read stops 4 residues short of the end of the CDR3; the missing end is completed from the germline J gene. This sequence joins TRBV13-3 and TRBJ2-7, with TRBD2 matching over 8 bases. The CDR3 runs 13 residues. V was clipped by 4 bases and J by 1 base; unmatched bases: 1. Germline V lookup: CDR1 NNHDY, CDR2 SYVADS. CDR3 amino acids: CASSRDWSYEQYF. The covered CDR3 bases are TGTGCCAGCAGTCGGGACTGGTCCTAT.